The 22 T cell receptor beta chains below all came from one sample that was sequenced in a study of T cells expressing NK-cell markers. TCRdb derives one entry per CDR3 protein from the 5' RACE reads, leaving out DNA. Across approximately 150,000 distinct CDR3 sequences, the top ten clones capture roughly an eighth of the sample. Sequencing was carried out using blood T cells: a sorted CD56 or NKG2C T cell subset, CD4+ or CD8+ T cells, or bulk PBMC T cells (not recorded which). These receptors were collected from a man between 18 and 29 years old in good health.

The rearrangement links TRBV4-1 to TRBJ2-1; TCRdb selects TRBD2, and the lack of DNA leaves this call unchecked. CDR3 length: 15 amino acids. The germline V gene encodes CDR1 MGHRA and CDR2 YSYEKL. This chain's CDR3 is CASSQSGEGYNEQFF.

The J gene is TRBJ2-7, the V gene TRBV5-5; TCRdb proposes TRBD1, but this gene call is untestable without DNA. Looked up from germline, CDR1 is SGHKS and CDR2 is YYEKEE (reference sequence). The CDR3 has 16 amino acids. This chain's CDR3 is CASSFTIWDTTYEQYF.

This rearrangement joins TRBV19 to TRBJ1-1; the TCRdb D gene call, TRBD1, has no DNA to confirm it. Germline lookup yields CDR1 LNHDA and CDR2 SQIVND (reference sequence). The CDR3 runs to 15 residues. Here the CDR3 reads CASSIAGAPNTEAFF.

This chain uses TRBV29-1 with TRBJ2-1; TCRdb names TRBD2, which stays unverified in the absence of DNA. Germline V lookup: CDR1 SQVTM, CDR2 ANQGSEA. The CDR3 covers 13 residues. CDR3 in amino acids: CSGFLAGGAEQFF.

V and J are TRBV7-2 and TRBJ2-5; TCRdb lists TRBD2, though no DNA is available to test this call. The CDR3 contains 16 residues. The germline gives CDR1 SGHTA, CDR2 FQGNSA. CDR3 residues: CASSFLLRGGGETQYF. The full variable domain, in which reference TRBV7-2 and TRBJ2-5 provide the parts outside the CDR3, is GAGVSQSPSNKVTEKGKDVELRCDPISGHTALYWYRQSLGQGLEFLIYFQGNSAPDKSGLPSDRFSAERTGGSVSTLTIQRTQQEDSAVYLCASSFLLRGGGETQYFGPGTRLLVL.

The chain combines TRBV6-1 with TRBJ2-3. The CDR3 contains 14 residues. Germline CDR1 reads MNHNS; CDR2 reads SASEGT. CDR3 region: CASRERSLSDTQYF.

The V and J genes are TRBV20-1 and TRBJ1-1. Germline V gene lookup returns CDR1 DFQATT and CDR2 SNEGSKA (reference sequence). This CDR3 has 13 amino acids. CDR3 residues: CSARNKLNTEAFF.

V gene TRBV29-1 combines with J gene TRBJ1-1. The CDR3 runs 14 residues. From germline, CDR1 is SQVTM and CDR2 ANQGSEA. Here the CDR3 reads CSAALSTAVTEAFF. Based on the CDR3 plus reference TRBV29-1 and TRBJ1-1, the full variable domain is SAVISQKPSRDICQRGTSLTIQCQVDSQVTMMFWYRQQPGQSLTLIATANQGSEATYESGFVIDKFPISRPNLTFSTLTVSNMSPEDSSIYLCSAALSTAVTEAFFGQGTRLTVV.

The V gene is TRBV24-1, the J gene TRBJ2-2. The CDR3 length is 17 residues. In germline, CDR1 is KGHDR, CDR2 SFDVKD. The CDR3 loop reads CATSDFHVSSNTGELFF.

The chain employs TRBV6-2 or TRBV6-3 and TRBJ2-4; checking the TCRdb D call of TRBD1 is not possible without DNA. Germline assignment: CDR1 MNHEY and CDR2 SVGEGT. The CDR3 has 12 amino acids. The CDR3 spells CASSYRGNIQYF.

V usage is TRBV5-5 and J usage is TRBJ1-1; TCRdb's assignment of TRBD1 cannot be checked, as there is no DNA. CDR1 and CDR2 (germline): SGHKS, YYEKEE (reference sequence). The CDR3 extends over 14 amino acids. CDR3 in amino acids: CASSPGTSNTEAFF.

This chain joins TRBV7-9 and TRBJ2-3. Germline V gives CDR1 SEHNR, CDR2 FQNEAQ (reference sequence). The CDR3 has 12 residues. This CDR3 reads CASSPVSYAQYF.

The chain employs TRBV12-3 or TRBV12-4 and TRBJ2-7; TCRdb indicates TRBD1, and absent DNA this call remains unverified. The CDR3 runs to 14 residues. CDR3 residues: CASSFGGRGYEQYF.

V is TRBV6-6 and J is TRBJ2-7; as DNA is missing, the TRBD1 call by TCRdb cannot be tested. Germline CDR1 MNHNY, CDR2 SVGAGI (reference sequence). The CDR3 length is 11 residues. CDR3 sequence: CASSAGYEQYF.

This chain joins TRBV7-9 and TRBJ2-4; TCRdb indicates TRBD1, and absent DNA this call remains unverified. The CDR3 loop spans 14 amino acids. The germline V gene encodes CDR1 SEHNR and CDR2 FQNEAQ (reference sequence). The CDR3 spells CASSSKTGVAIQYF.

The chain recombines TRBV28 with TRBJ1-1; no DNA is available, so the TRBD1 call from TCRdb remains unchecked. CDR1 is MDHEN, CDR2 SYDVKM, per germline. The CDR3 loop spans 13 amino acids. CDR3 in amino acids: CASSPAGQIEAFF.

This chain uses TRBV6-5 with TRBJ1-1; TCRdb proposes TRBD1, but this gene call is untestable without DNA. Germline CDR1 and CDR2: MNHEY and SVGAGI. The CDR3 sequence is 14 residues long. CDR3 residues: CASSPLKASTEAFF.

The chain has TRBV4-3 and TRBJ2-2; the D call of TRBD2 rests on TCRdb alone, since no DNA is present to check it. This CDR3 is 18 amino acids long. Germline V gene lookup returns CDR1 LGHNA and CDR2 YSLEER. This chain's CDR3 is CASSQEEGRDGSAGELFF.

The rearrangement joins TRBV11-1 to TRBJ2-5; the TCRdb call, TRBD2, lacks DNA for checking. The germline CDR1 and CDR2 sequences are SGHAT and FQDESV (reference sequence). The CDR3 runs to 21 residues. The CDR3 region is CASSSNSRTSGRWGLQETQYF.

The chain recombines TRBV4-2 with TRBJ2-1; TCRdb proposes TRBD1, but this gene call is untestable without DNA. Germline CDR1 reads LGHNA; CDR2 reads YNFKEQ. There are 13 residues in the CDR3. The CDR3 is CASSQGDYNEQFF.

The gene calls are TRBV29-1 and TRBJ2-1; the TRBD1 assignment by TCRdb is unverifiable without DNA. The CDR3 has 19 amino acids. CDR1 is SQVTM, CDR2 ANQGSEA, per germline. The CDR3 here is CSVEDRQGSLDPTDNEQFF.

The rearrangement links TRBV24-1 to TRBJ2-5; the D call of TRBD1 rests on TCRdb alone, since no DNA is present to check it. CDR1 and CDR2 from the germline V gene are KGHDR and SFDVKD. The CDR3 runs to 14 residues. The CDR3 spells CATSDPDRGETQYF.